This TCR delta chain stems from a study of γδ T cells in repeated Plasmodium falciparum infection. On the study more broadly: Donors were malaria-exposed Malian children or age- and gender-matched Australian children.

Flow sorting of PBMC yielded separate Vgamma9/Vdelta2+ and Vdelta2-negative gammadelta T cell populations for bulk repertoire analysis. Ten or more counts support this clone. The CDR3 extends over 23 amino acids. Germline assignment: CDR1 TSWWSYY and CDR2 QGS. V lost 4 bases to trimming and J lost 4 bases; unmatched junction nucleotides: 29. TCRdb reprocessed the multiplex PCR reads through CATT. The table records 45,000 to 70,000 delta-chain clones, over 1.5% of them present only once. The chain is built from TRDV1 and TRDJ1; 11 positions match TRDD3. Sequenced input: gamma-delta T cells from blood. The TCR originated in a pool of human donors (malaria-infected and uninfected, not separated). The CDR3 protein is CALGATPGLPVPWGILGGDKLIF. CDR3 in DNA: TGTGCTCTTGGGGCCACCCCCGGCCTTCCTGTACCCTGGGGGATACTGGGGGGCGATAAACTCATCTTT.